The 9 T cell receptor beta chains given below trace back to one sample, sequenced in a study of PD-1 blockade in classical Hodgkin lymphoma. Sequenced by immunoSEQ multiplex PCR; TCRdb stores in-frame clones only, minus some. Of 43,000 or so clones in the sample, 88% were seen once. All patients relapsed after autologous stem cell transplantation, and brentuximab vedotin exposure varied. Sample: peripheral blood mononuclear cells (PBMCs), taken at baseline. The receptor set was obtained from a human donor with classical Hodgkin lymphoma.

The rearrangement links TRBV27 to TRBJ2-1; maybe TRBD2 (6 bases). The CDR3 sequence is 14 residues long. Germline V gives CDR1 MNHEY, CDR2 SMNVEV (reference sequence). V was cut by 3 bases and J by 4 bases, with 10 bases left in between. Written as DNA, the CDR3 is TGTGCCAGCAGTTTTAGCGGAGTTTACAATGAGCAGTTCTTC. It translates to CASSFSGVYNEQFF.

This chain uses TRBV6-1 with TRBJ2-5; D may correspond to TRBD1 or TRBD2 (5 bases each). V was clipped by 5 bases and J by 4 bases, with 17 bases between them. Germline CDR1 and CDR2: MNHNS and SASEGT. The CDR3 consists of 15 residues. The CDR3 region has the DNA TGTGCCAGCAGTCTAGGGACCCTCCTTGGAGAGACCCAGTACTTC. This translates into CASSLGTLLGETQYF.

The V gene is TRBV19, the J gene TRBJ2-3; 12 bases are a match to TRBD2. Per germline, CDR1 LNHDA and CDR2 SQIVND (reference sequence). V gave up 6 bases and J gave up 3 bases; unmatched junction bases: 4. The CDR3 length is 15 residues. CDR3 bases: TGTGCCAGTAGCGCACTAGCGGGGGGAACAGATACGCAGTATTTT. Translating gives CASSALAGGTDTQYF. Variable domain in full (rest from reference TRBV19 and TRBJ2-3): DGGITQSPKYLFRKEGQNVTLSCEQNLNHDAMYWYRQDPGQGLRLIYYSQIVNDFQKGDIAEGYSVSREKKESFPLTVTSAQKNPTAFYLCASSALAGGTDTQYFGPGTRLTVL.

This chain uses TRBV7-6 with TRBJ1-1; 8 bases are a match to TRBD1. The CDR3 sequence is 15 residues long. V was clipped by 4 bases and J by 1 base; unmatched bases: 5. The germline V gene encodes CDR1 SGHVS and CDR2 FNYEAQ. The CDR3 nucleotides read TGTGCCAGCAGCTCCGGGACAGGAAGGAACACTGAAGCTTTCTTT. Residues: CASSSGTGRNTEAFF.

The genes are TRBV4-2 and TRBJ2-2; D is tentatively TRBD1 or TRBD2 (5 bases each). The CDR3 runs to 17 residues. Germline lookup yields CDR1 LGHNA and CDR2 YNFKEQ. The ends were cut back, 0 bases at V and 4 bases at J, with 15 bases in the middle. CDR3 residues: CASSQDRDGPGTGELFF. In DNA, the CDR3 is TGTGCCAGCAGCCAAGATCGGGACGGCCCAGGCACCGGGGAGCTGTTTTTT.

The chain couples TRBV7-9 to TRBJ2-2; TRBD1 is a possible D gene (5 bases). There are 16 residues in the CDR3. Trimming removed 5 bases from V and 3 bases from J, with 16 bases in between. The germline V gene has CDR1 SEHNR and CDR2 FQNEAQ (reference sequence). As DNA, the CDR3 is TGTGCCAGCAGCCCCACCCGCTTGGGGCACACCGGGGAGCTGTTTTTT. It is translated as CASSPTRLGHTGELFF. Looking up the rest from reference TRBV7-9 and TRBJ2-2 gives the full variable domain: DTGVSQNPRHKITKRGQNVTFRCDPISEHNRLYWYRQTLGQGPEFLTYFQNEAQLEKSRLLSDRFSAERPKGSFSTLEIQRTEQGDSAMYLCASSPTRLGHTGELFFGEGSRLTVL.

The chain has TRBV2 and TRBJ2-7, with 7 positions matching TRBD2. V gave up 5 bases and J gave up 5 bases; unmatched junction bases: 12. CDR1 and CDR2 from the germline V gene are SNHLY and FYNNEI. This CDR3 is built from 15 residues. This CDR3 is CASSTNKLARNEQYF. In DNA, the CDR3 is TGTGCCAGCAGTACTAACAAACTAGCGAGGAACGAGCAGTACTTC.

This clone turned up a few times. The chain joins TRBV7-9 to TRBJ1-3, with D perhaps matching TRBD1 (5 bases). The CDR3 runs 16 residues. CDR1 is SEHNR and CDR2 is FQNEAQ in the germline V gene (reference sequence). Trimming removed 4 bases at V and 4 bases at J, with 17 bases between. The CDR3 region has the DNA TGTGCCAGCAGCTCCCCCGCGGGGGGTACCGGAAACACCATATATTTT. This codes for CASSSPAGGTGNTIYF.

The gene calls are TRBV12-5 and TRBJ2-5; 8 nucleotides line up with TRBD1. The ends lost 7 bases at V and 4 bases at J; junction bases unmatched: 8. Germline loops: CDR1 LGHNT, CDR2 FRNRAP. The CDR3 contains 14 residues. The CDR3 nucleotides read TGTGCTAGTGCTCCGACAGGGGTGGGAGAGACCCAGTACTTC. This sequence encodes CASAPTGVGETQYF.